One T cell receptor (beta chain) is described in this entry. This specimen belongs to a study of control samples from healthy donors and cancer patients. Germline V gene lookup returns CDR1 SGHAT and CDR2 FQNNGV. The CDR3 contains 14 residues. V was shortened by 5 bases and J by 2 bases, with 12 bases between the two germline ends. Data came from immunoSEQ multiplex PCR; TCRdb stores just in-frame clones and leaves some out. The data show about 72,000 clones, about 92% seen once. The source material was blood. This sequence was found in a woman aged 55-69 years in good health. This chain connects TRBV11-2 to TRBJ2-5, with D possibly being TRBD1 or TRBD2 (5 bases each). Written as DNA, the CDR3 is TGTGCCAGCAGCACCGGGACGGAGCAAGAGACCCAGTACTTC. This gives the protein CASSTGTEQETQYF.